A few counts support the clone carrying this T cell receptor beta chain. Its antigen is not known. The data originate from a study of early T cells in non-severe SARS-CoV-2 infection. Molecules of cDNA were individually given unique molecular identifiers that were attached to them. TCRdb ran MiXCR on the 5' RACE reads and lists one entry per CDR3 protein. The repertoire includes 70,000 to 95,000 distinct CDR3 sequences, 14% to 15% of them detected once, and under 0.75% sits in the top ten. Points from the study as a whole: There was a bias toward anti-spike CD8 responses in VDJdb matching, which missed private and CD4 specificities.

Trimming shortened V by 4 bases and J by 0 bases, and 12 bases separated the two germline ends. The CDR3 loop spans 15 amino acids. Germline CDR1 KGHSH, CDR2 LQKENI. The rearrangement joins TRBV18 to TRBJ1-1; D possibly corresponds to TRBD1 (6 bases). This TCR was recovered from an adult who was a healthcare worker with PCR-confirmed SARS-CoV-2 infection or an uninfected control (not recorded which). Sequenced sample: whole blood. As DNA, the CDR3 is TGTGCCAGCTCACGAATGGGACAAATGAACACTGAAGCTTTCTTT. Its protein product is CASSRMGQMNTEAFF.